The next 28 T cell receptor beta chains were all read from a single sample in a study of T cells in Graves' hyperthyroidism and ophthalmopathy. TCR beta CDR3 region amplification was performed from RNA transcripts. First-round RT-PCR of the TCR CDR3 relied on the HTBI primer set. TCRdb recomputed calls from the multiplex PCR reads with MiXCR, one row per CDR3 protein. The sample consists of almost 350,000 distinct CDR3 sequences, around a sixth of them appearing once. Source material: blood. Source of these receptors: a woman between 35 and 50 years old with Graves' ophthalmopathy.

This clonotype was counted ten times or more. This chain links TRBV29-1 with TRBJ2-2; TRBD2 agrees at 7 bases. The germline gives CDR1 SQVTM, CDR2 ANQGSEA. The CDR3 totals 15 residues. With V trimmed by 6 bases and J by 5 bases, 12 bases remained unmatched. This CDR3 reads CSVRSGTLVTGELFF. Here the CDR3 DNA reads TGCAGCGTCCGGAGCGGGACTCTGGTAACCGGGGAGCTGTTTTTT.

This clonotype was observed at least ten times. A read error may account for a junction end that differs from germline. The chain has TRBV20-1 and TRBJ2-3; maybe TRBD1 (6 bases). Germline V CDR1 and CDR2: DFQATT, SNEGSKA (reference sequence). The CDR3 has 15 residues. The CDR3 DNA sequence: TGCAGTGCTCAAAGGGCCACAGGGAGCACAGATACACAGTATTTT. Translating it yields CSAQRATGSTDTQYF.

This clonotype came up many times. The rearrangement uses TRBV9 and TRBJ2-7; perhaps TRBD2 as D (6 bases). Germline V CDR1 and CDR2: SGDLS, YYNGEE. Trimming shortened V by 0 bases and J by 0 bases, and 10 bases separated the two germline ends. The CDR3 is 15 residues long. The CDR3, as DNA: TGTGCCAGCAGCGTAGGCGGAGGGATCTCCTACGAGCAGTACTTC. Its translation: CASSVGGGISYEQYF.

The rearrangement uses TRBV12-3 or TRBV12-4 and TRBJ1-5; maybe TRBD1 (5 bases). The CDR3 runs 15 residues. Trimming removed 8 bases at V and 3 bases at J, with 17 bases between. CDR3 sequence (DNA): TGTGCCAGCGAAGACGGGGGACTTAACAATCAGCCCCAGCATTTT. Amino acid sequence: CASEDGGLNNQPQHF.

This clonotype came up many times. The J gene is TRBJ2-5, the V gene TRBV19, with 9 bases that match TRBD1. The length of the CDR3 is 15 residues. From germline, CDR1 is LNHDA and CDR2 SQIVND (reference sequence). The V gene end was trimmed by 5 bases and the J gene end by 5 bases; junction bases not matched to a gene: 9. The DNA for the CDR3 is TGTGCCAGTAGTTCAACAGGGGGCAGAGTTGAGACCCAGTACTTC. This codes for CASSSTGGRVETQYF.

In this sample, this clonotype turned up many times. The chain uses TRBV6-2 or TRBV6-3 and TRBJ1-3, with 7 bases lining up with TRBD1. CDR3 size: 15 residues. V shed 6 bases, J shed 2 bases, and the junction held 7 bases outside the gene matches. Germline CDR1 reads MNHEY; CDR2 reads SVGEGT. This CDR3 is CASRYVTGPGNTIYF. The DNA of the CDR3 is TGTGCCAGCAGATACGTGACAGGGCCTGGAAACACCATATATTTT.

The chain combines TRBV6-1 with TRBJ1-5; tentative D call: TRBD1 (6 bases). The CDR3 is 16 amino acids. Germline loops: CDR1 MNHNS, CDR2 SASEGT. With 5 bases removed from V and 1 base from J, the gap between germline ends came to 15 bases. CDR3 bases: TGTGCCAGCAGTCCCGAGACCGGACAGAGCAATCAGCCCCAGCATTTT. Residues: CASSPETGQSNQPQHF.

This clonotype appeared a few times. The V gene is TRBV5-1, the J gene TRBJ1-1; maybe TRBD1 (5 bases). The germline V gene encodes CDR1 SGHRS and CDR2 YFSETQ. The CDR3 contains 19 residues. V shed 0 bases and J shed 0 bases, with 21 bases lying between them. The CDR3: CASSLAVPGLPTMNTEAFF. The CDR3 DNA reads TGCGCCAGCAGCTTGGCTGTTCCGGGACTCCCTACAATGAACACTGAAGCTTTCTTT.

This clonotype was counted many times. Here the CDR3 DNA reads TGTGCCAGCAGCCCTCCCGGGACTAGCGGGACATGGCAAGAGACCCAGTACTTC. Translating gives CASSPPGTSGTWQETQYF. This chain connects TRBV11-2 to TRBJ2-5; 13 positions agree with TRBD2. The CDR3 is made up of 18 amino acids. J gave up 2 bases and V 5 bases, and 11 bases lay outside the gene matches. The germline V gene has CDR1 SGHAT and CDR2 FQNNGV.

A word on this clonotype: It is unclear where the CDR3 begins or ends on the DNA, so no DNA is shown, and the CDR3 is as TCRdb lists it. This chain links TRBV5-1 with TRBJ1-5; TRBD1 is taken as the D call from the table, unchecked against the DNA. Per the germline V gene, CDR1 is SGHRS and CDR2 is YFSETQ. From its first to its last residue, the CDR3 has 16 amino acids. CDR3 amino acids: CASSQTAVGPGQPQHF.

This clonotype has ten or more counts. The chain is built from TRBV6-5 and TRBJ2-5; D not certain. Deletions cut 2 bases from V and 2 bases from J, with 9 bases between. CDR3 length: 14 residues. From germline, CDR1 is MNHEY and CDR2 SVGAGI. For the CDR3, the DNA is TGTGCCAGCAGTTACGAGGATCCGCAAGAGACCCAGTACTTC. Its translation: CASSYEDPQETQYF.

V usage is TRBV5-1 and J usage is TRBJ2-7; D may correspond to TRBD1 or TRBD2 (5 bases each). Trimming left V 2 bases short and J 5 bases short, with 11 bases between. Germline V gives CDR1 SGHRS, CDR2 YFSETQ. The length of the CDR3 is 13 residues. This chain's CDR3 is CASSFGTGDEQYF. CDR3 DNA: TGCGCCAGCAGCTTCGGGACCGGGGACGAGCAGTACTTC.

The chain is built from TRBV4-3 and TRBJ1-2, with D perhaps matching TRBD1 (5 bases). CDR1 is LGHNA, CDR2 YSLEER, per germline. This CDR3 spans 16 amino acids. The germline V and J ends were trimmed by 1 base and 7 bases, with 19 bases remaining between them. CDR3 amino acids: CASSQAARGGALGYTF. The CDR3 DNA is TGCGCCAGCAGCCAAGCCGCCCGGGGAGGGGCGCTTGGCTACACCTTC.

This clonotype was seen ten or more times. This chain connects TRBV6-5 to TRBJ2-5; the match to TRBD1 covers 12 bases. Germline CDR1 is MNHEY and CDR2 is SVGAGI. CDR3 length: 13 amino acids. The trim removed 8 bases at V and 4 bases at J, leaving 2 bases unmatched. The CDR3: CASGTGGSETQYF. The CDR3 nucleotides read TGTGCCAGCGGGACAGGGGGCTCAGAGACCCAGTACTTC.

This clonotype has at least ten counts. The V call is TRBV7-2, the J call TRBJ1-1, with D possibly matching TRBD1 (6 bases). The CDR3 runs 13 residues. Per the germline V gene, CDR1 is SGHTA and CDR2 is FQGNSA. V shed 5 bases and J shed 3 bases, with 10 bases lying between them. The CDR3 DNA reads as TGTGCCAGCAGCCAACAGGGATACACTGAAGCTTTCTTT. Protein: CASSQQGYTEAFF. Complete variable domain (other parts from reference TRBV7-2 and TRBJ1-1): GAGVSQSPSNKVTEKGKDVELRCDPISGHTALYWYRQSLGQGLEFLIYFQGNSAPDKSGLPSDRFSAERTGGSVSTLTIQRTQQEDSAVYLCASSQQGYTEAFFGQGTRLTVV.

This chain joins TRBV19 and TRBJ1-2; 7 nucleotides agree with TRBD1. The junction had 13 bases not matched to a gene; V was cut back by 7 bases and J by 5 bases. The V gene's germline CDR1 is LNHDA and CDR2 SQIVND (reference sequence). The CDR3 is 15 amino acids. The DNA for the CDR3 is TGTGCCAGTACCGATTGGGCCTGGGACAGTTATGGCTACACCTTC. Protein sequence: CASTDWAWDSYGYTF.

This clonotype has ten or more counts. The chain uses TRBV6-1 and TRBJ2-5; D is uncertain. Trimming removed 5 bases from V and 2 bases from J, with 12 bases in between. Germline V gene lookup returns CDR1 MNHNS and CDR2 SASEGT. The CDR3 loop spans 14 amino acids. The CDR3 here is CASSRRRHQETQYF. The CDR3 DNA is TGTGCCAGCAGTCGCCGTAGACATCAAGAGACCCAGTACTTC.

The chain recombines TRBV4-3 with TRBJ2-7, with D maybe TRBD1 (5 bases). Germline V gene lookup returns CDR1 LGHNA and CDR2 YSLEER. Deletions cut 1 base from V and 3 bases from J, with 22 bases between. CDR3 size: 18 residues. CDR3 DNA sequence: TGCGCCAGCAGCCAAGGGTCTATTGGGTCAGGGTTGATCTACGAGCAGTACTTC. Protein: CASSQGSIGSGLIYEQYF.

The chain links TRBV5-1 to TRBJ2-7; D is possibly TRBD2 (7 bases). The V gene's germline CDR1 is SGHRS and CDR2 YFSETQ. The CDR3 has 16 residues. The V end was cut by 6 bases, the J end by 3 bases, with 22 bases between. CDR3 sequence (DNA): TGCGCCAGCACCCGCCGCTGGGGGGGGACAAGCTACGAGCAGTACTTC. Amino acid sequence: CASTRRWGGTSYEQYF.

This clonotype was seen repeatedly, ten times or more. The chain links TRBV11-1 to TRBJ1-2; no reliable D call. Germline V lookup: CDR1 SGHAT, CDR2 FQDESV (reference sequence). The V gene lost 1 base and the J gene lost 4 bases, with 16 bases spanning the gap. The CDR3 spans 16 residues. CDR3 coding DNA: TGTGCCAGCAGCTTAGGAGCGGGAAGGCCCGGCTATGGCTACACCTTC. It specifies CASSLGAGRPGYGYTF.

This clonotype has a count of ten or more. The chain employs TRBV7-2 and TRBJ2-6; no clear D gene. The CDR3 runs to 16 residues. Germline lookup yields CDR1 SGHTA and CDR2 FQGNSA. V dropped 2 bases and J dropped 2 bases, with 10 bases sitting between them. The CDR3 nucleotides read TGTGCCAGCAGCTTATCGGGTGGGGCTGGGGCCAACGTCCTGACTTTC. Translation gives CASSLSGGAGANVLTF.

The genes are TRBV28 and TRBJ1-1; D gene uncertain. Germline-derived CDR1 and CDR2 are MDHEN and SYDVKM. Trimming removed 5 bases from V and 1 base from J, with 14 bases in between. CDR3 length: 15 residues. The CDR3 is CASSPSWWQNTEAFF. As DNA, the CDR3 is TGTGCCAGCAGTCCGTCGTGGTGGCAGAACACTGAAGCTTTCTTT.

This clonotype was counted many times. The genes are TRBV6-1 and TRBJ2-7; tentatively, D is TRBD1 or TRBD2 (6 bases each). V lost 6 bases and J 2 bases, leaving 20 bases between the germline ends. Germline V lookup: CDR1 MNHNS, CDR2 SASEGT. This CDR3 is 16 amino acids long. CDR3 protein: CASSKRTGRHTYEQYF. In DNA form, the CDR3 reads TGTGCCAGCAGCAAGCGTACAGGGAGGCATACCTACGAGCAGTACTTC.

V is TRBV30 and J is TRBJ2-7, with 12 bases matching TRBD2. This CDR3 contains 16 residues. J lost 6 bases, V lost 5 bases, and 14 bases had no gene match. Germline CDR1 is GTSNPN and CDR2 is SVGIG (reference sequence). CDR3 loop: CAWSRTSGKRGGEQYF. CDR3 sequence (DNA): TGTGCCTGGTCCCGGACTAGCGGGAAGAGAGGGGGCGAGCAGTACTTC. The full variable domain, its missing parts supplied by reference TRBV30 and TRBJ2-7, is SQTIHQWPATLVQPVGSPLSLECTVEGTSNPNLYWYRQAAGRGLQLLFYSVGIGQISSEVPQNLSASRPQDRQFILSSKKLLLSDSGFYLCAWSRTSGKRGGEQYFGPGTRLTVT.

This clonotype has ten or more counts. The chain recombines TRBV9 with TRBJ1-2; D remains ambiguous. CDR3 length: 13 amino acids. Trimming cost V 4 bases and J 0 bases, with 7 bases left between them. Germline CDR1 and CDR2: SGDLS and YYNGEE. CDR3 DNA sequence: TGTGCCAGCAGCCAAGACCCTAACTATGGCTACACCTTC. It is translated as CASSQDPNYGYTF.

This clonotype was detected ten times or more. The DNA of the CDR3 is TGCGCCAGCAGTGATATTGGCACTGAAGCTTTCTTT. Its protein is CASSDIGTEAFF. This chain uses TRBV10-2 with TRBJ1-1; no clear D gene. This CDR3 spans 12 amino acids. The V and J ends lost 3 bases and 4 bases respectively, with 6 bases between them. Germline V lookup: CDR1 WSHSY, CDR2 SAAADI.

The rearrangement uses TRBV7-2 and TRBJ2-7, with no clear D. Germline-derived CDR1 and CDR2 are SGHTA and FQGNSA. Trimming removed 5 bases from V and 7 bases from J, with 9 bases in between. The CDR3 has 11 residues. The CDR3 coding sequence is TGTGCCAGCAGCGTTACACGGGAGCAGTACTTC. It translates to CASSVTREQYF.

Ten or more counts support this clonotype. The rearrangement joins TRBV12-5 to TRBJ2-1; TRBD2 agrees at 12 bases. The length of the CDR3 is 16 residues. Germline assignment: CDR1 LGHNT and CDR2 FRNRAP. Trimming cost V 7 bases and J 2 bases; bases outside gene matches: 6. DNA of the CDR3: TGTGCTAGTGTAGCCGGACTAGCGGGAACCTACAATGAGCAGTTCTTC. Translation: CASVAGLAGTYNEQFF.